This TCR beta chain is drawn from a study of T cell repertoires in cytomegalovirus infection (dated by TCRdb to the late 2010s). Some background on the complete study: Donor HLA type was relevant to the analysis, because carriage of CMV infection together with the matching HLA type was indicated by public TCR beta signatures. The paper as a whole reports these results and caveats: The ex vivo response was dominated by HLA-C-restricted CMV-specific TCR beta clonotypes, and the single most frequent clonotype in two of eight donors was supplied by these HLA-C-restricted clonotypes. Cumulative frequency of public TCR beta family members discriminated carriers of CMV infection plus the relevant HLA type in this cohort and an independent approximately 400-donor cohort.

For CDR1 and CDR2, the germline V gene lists LGHNT and FRNRAP. V drops 1 base and J drops 5 bases, leaving 11 bases in between. The CDR3 runs 14 residues from the cysteine to the phenylalanine. The retained sequence is limited to the CDR3, 42 bases, with the frame set at the first base. The sample was run on an Illumina HiSeq 1500. TCRdb applied fastp at Q25 and MiXCR to the public reads, then kept only in-frame beta chains. Records with the same CDR3 protein are collapsed into one entry carrying the most frequent genes and DNA. This sample has approximately 240,000 distinct CDR3 sequences in its table, and 9% to 15% of those were observed once. Jointly, the top ten make up 1.5% to 2% of the sample. This clonotype was detected many times. This clone's antigen is unknown. No clone much larger than this one lies a single base away; base qualities are absent.

Material: PBMCs. The receptor's source is a human donor in good health (CMV status not recorded). Some clones in this sample may be carry-over from other donors' samples. This receptor chain uses TRBV12-5 and TRBJ2-5; the D gene is perhaps TRBD2, from 6 matching bases. The CDR3 has the sequence CASGLGEVGETQYF. The nucleotide sequence reads TGTGCTAGTGGTTTGGGGGAGGTGGGTGAGACCCAGTACTTC.